One and the same sample provided the 20 T cell receptor beta chains below, sequenced in a study of beta chain features in type 1 diabetes. Notes on the study in general: TCRB CDR3s were moderately but significantly shorter in Type 1 diabetes patients in all four CD4+ subsets.

The isolated RNA, all of it, was reverse transcribed, so expressed TCRB transcripts were what got sequenced. Assay used: immunoSEQ multiplex PCR; TCRdb lists only in-frame clones, some missing. The repertoire has 500,000 to 850,000 clones, about 14% of them found once; the top ten carry approximately 0.043%. These receptors have no known antigen. Sequenced: naive CD4+ T cells from blood. Receptor source: a man younger than 35 with type 1 diabetes.

The V and J genes are TRBV27 and TRBJ1-2, with D tentatively TRBD1 (6 bases). Trimming took off 7 bases at V and 6 bases at J, with 18 bases between the two ends. This CDR3 has 14 amino acids. Germline lookup yields CDR1 MNHEY and CDR2 SMNVEV (reference sequence). CDR3 sequence: CASKDGQRYNGYTF. In nucleotides, the CDR3 is TGTGCCAGCAAGGACGGACAGAGATACAATGGCTACACCTTC.

This rearrangement joins TRBV20-1 to TRBJ2-5; D might be TRBD1 or TRBD2, each matching 5 bases. CDR1 DFQATT and CDR2 SNEGSKA come from the germline V gene (reference sequence). Trimming left V 8 bases short and J 4 bases short, with 11 bases between. The CDR3 consists of 11 residues. In DNA form, the CDR3 reads TGCAGTTCCGGGACCGGAGAGACCCAGTACTTC. This gives the protein CSSGTGETQYF.

The chain recombines TRBV4-3 with TRBJ2-3; tentative D call: TRBD2 (6 bases). This CDR3 contains 17 residues. Between the trimmed V and J ends, which lost 1 base and 2 bases, there was a span of 16 bases. Germline CDR1 LGHNA, CDR2 YSLEER. The CDR3 region is CASSQGGAGIFTDTQYF. As DNA, the CDR3 is TGCGCCAGCAGCCAAGGTGGGGCGGGGATATTCACAGATACGCAGTATTTT.

The gene calls are TRBV29-1 and TRBJ1-5, with TRBD1 as a possible D gene (5 bases). The ends were cut back, 4 bases at V and 4 bases at J, with 14 bases in the middle. Germline V gives CDR1 SQVTM, CDR2 ANQGSEA. The CDR3 contains 14 residues. The CDR3 sequence: CSVATGGENQPQHF. The CDR3 region has the DNA TGCAGCGTTGCGACGGGAGGGGAAAATCAGCCCCAGCATTTT.

This clone was observed a handful of times. The V call is TRBV6-1, the J call TRBJ1-1, with a tentative D call TRBD1 (5 bases). This CDR3 has 13 amino acids. Trimming took off 2 bases at V and 13 bases at J, with 17 bases between the two ends. From germline, CDR1 is MNHNS and CDR2 SASEGT. DNA of the CDR3: TGTGCCAGCAGTGAATTTTCGGCAGCGACAGATTTCTTT. Amino acids: CASSEFSAATDFF.

This clone was counted between two and nine times. The rearrangement joins TRBV21-1 to TRBJ2-4; the table's D call, TRBD1, was not checked against the DNA. TRBV21-1 is reported as a pseudogene. The CDR3 totals 16 residues. The CDR3: CASSKGTEVAKNIQYF. The CDR3 coding sequence is TGTGCCAGCAGCAAAGGGACAGAGGTAGCCAAAAACATTCAGTACTTC.

This chain joins TRBV7-2 and TRBJ2-3; tentative D call: TRBD2 (6 bases). Germline V gene data show CDR1 as SGHTA and CDR2 as FQGNSA. Between the trimmed V and J ends, which lost 4 bases and 4 bases, there was a span of 9 bases. The CDR3 totals 13 residues. The DNA of the CDR3 is TGTGCCAGCAGCTATAGACTAGCAGATACGCAGTATTTT. It yields the protein CASSYRLADTQYF.

This clone has just a few counts. The V gene is TRBV7-2, the J gene TRBJ1-2; possibly TRBD1 for D (6 bases). This CDR3 is built from 14 residues. The V gene's germline CDR1 is SGHTA and CDR2 FQGNSA. V lost 1 base, J lost 2 bases, and 8 bases lay in between. CDR3 sequence (DNA): TGTGCCAGCAGCTTAGACACAGGGAACTATGGCTACACCTTC. Translating gives CASSLDTGNYGYTF.

V and J are TRBV7-9 and TRBJ2-3; perhaps D is TRBD1 or TRBD2 (5 bases each). This CDR3 spans 15 amino acids. The V gene lost 2 bases and the J gene lost 5 bases, with 14 bases spanning the gap. CDR1 SEHNR and CDR2 FQNEAQ come from the germline V gene (reference sequence). DNA for the CDR3: TGTGCCAGCAGCTTACCGGGACCCCCGGGAGATACGCAGTATTTT. Translating gives CASSLPGPPGDTQYF.

CDR3 sequence: CSVSLRGNTEAFF. The CDR3 DNA sequence: TGCAGCGTGAGCCTCAGGGGGAACACTGAAGCTTTCTTT. The gene calls are TRBV29-1 and TRBJ1-1; TRBD1 might be the D (6 bases). The CDR3 totals 13 residues. Trimming pared 6 bases from V and 1 base from J, leaving 12 bases between. Germline CDR1 and CDR2: SQVTM and ANQGSEA. Filled out from reference TRBV29-1 and TRBJ1-1, the complete variable domain reads SAVISQKPSRDICQRGTSLTIQCQVDSQVTMMFWYRQQPGQSLTLIATANQGSEATYESGFVIDKFPISRPNLTFSTLTVSNMSPEDSSIYLCSVSLRGNTEAFFGQGTRLTVV.

The table lists this clone with a few counts. The rearrangement uses TRBV5-4 and TRBJ2-3, with unresolved D. Trimming took 0 bases from V and 4 from J, leaving 15 bases between them. Germline CDR1 reads SGHNT; CDR2 reads YYREEE (reference sequence). The CDR3 totals 16 residues. The CDR3 DNA follows: TGTGCCAGCAGCTTGGTGAGCTCCTCGGGTCCAGATACGCAGTATTTT. The encoded protein is CASSLVSSSGPDTQYF. Full variable domain (missing parts from reference TRBV5-4 and TRBJ2-3): ETGVTQSPTHLIKTRGQQVTLRCSSQSGHNTVSWYQQALGQGPQFIFQYYREEENGRGNFPPRFSGLQFPNYSSELNVNALELDDSALYLCASSLVSSSGPDTQYFGPGTRLTVL.

This clone was observed a handful of times. V and J are TRBV25-1 and TRBJ2-1; 7 positions match TRBD2. Germline V CDR1 and CDR2: MGHDK, SYGVNS. The V segment lost 5 bases and the J segment 4 bases; nucleotides outside the gene matches: 8. The CDR3 is made up of 15 amino acids. CDR3 region: CASSLDMGGYNEQFF. The DNA for the CDR3 is TGTGCCAGCAGTCTCGACATGGGGGGGTACAATGAGCAGTTCTTC.

This clone was seen a handful of times. The chain links TRBV2 to TRBJ1-2; D is undetermined. Germline-derived CDR1 and CDR2 are SNHLY and FYNNEI. There are 13 residues in the CDR3. With 4 bases removed from V and 4 bases from J, the gap between germline ends came to 10 bases. The CDR3 is CASSGSVGYGYTF. The DNA for the CDR3 is TGTGCCAGCAGTGGGTCAGTGGGCTATGGCTACACCTTC.

This clone has just a few counts. The J gene is TRBJ2-2, the V gene TRBV4-2; 9 bases map to TRBD2. V shed 4 bases, J shed 6 bases, and the junction held 6 bases outside the gene matches. The CDR3 has 15 residues. Germline CDR1 is LGHNA and CDR2 is YNFKEQ. This CDR3 reads CASSLAGVVAGELFF. The CDR3 DNA follows: TGTGCCAGCAGCCTAGCGGGAGTAGTTGCCGGGGAGCTGTTTTTT.

This clone has a handful of counts. V is TRBV19 and J is TRBJ2-1; 12 bases agree with TRBD1. Looked up from germline, CDR1 is LNHDA and CDR2 is SQIVND (reference sequence). V lost 1 base and J lost 6; bases outside the gene matches: 4. The CDR3 has 16 residues. The CDR3 spells CASSIVRDRGPNEQFF. The DNA for the CDR3 is TGTGCCAGTAGTATAGTCCGGGACAGGGGGCCCAATGAGCAGTTCTTC.

J is TRBJ2-5 and V is TRBV4-1, with unresolved D. Per the germline V gene, CDR1 is MGHRA and CDR2 is YSYEKL. Trimming removed 3 bases from V and 2 bases from J, with 7 bases in between. CDR3 size: 13 residues. This CDR3 is CASSQWRQETQYF. CDR3 nucleotides: TGCGCCAGCAGCCAGTGGCGGCAAGAGACCCAGTACTTC.

This clone was detected a few times. The rearrangement links TRBV11-2 to TRBJ2-3; a possible D gene is TRBD1 (6 bases). Deletions cut 6 bases from V and 5 bases from J, with 9 bases between. The CDR3 runs to 12 residues. Looked up from germline, CDR1 is SGHAT and CDR2 is FQNNGV. CDR3 in amino acids: CASREQGDTQYF. As DNA, the CDR3 is TGTGCCAGCAGGGAACAGGGAGATACGCAGTATTTT.

This clone has only a few counts. V and J are TRBV12-5 and TRBJ1-5, with D unresolved. Germline CDR1 LGHNT, CDR2 FRNRAP. The CDR3 runs 13 residues. Between the trimmed V and J ends, which lost 5 bases and 7 bases, there was a span of 12 bases. This CDR3 is CASGIEAGQPQHF. CDR3 nucleotide sequence: TGTGCTAGTGGTATAGAGGCGGGACAGCCCCAGCATTTT.

The rearrangement joins TRBV5-6 to TRBJ1-1; no reliable D call. Trimming removed 4 bases from V and 1 base from J, with 17 bases in between. The CDR3 spans 16 residues. The V gene's germline CDR1 is SGHDT and CDR2 YYEEEE. The CDR3 region has the DNA TGTGCCAGCAGCGGATACGTGAAAAATCGGAACACTGAAGCTTTCTTT. Translation: CASSGYVKNRNTEAFF.

The chain combines TRBV4-1 with TRBJ1-5; no clear D. Trimming took 0 bases from V and 0 from J, leaving 9 bases between them. Germline V lookup: CDR1 MGHRA, CDR2 YSYEKL. The CDR3 covers 16 residues. The CDR3 DNA reads TGCGCCAGCAGCCAAGAGTTGGATAATAGCAATCAGCCCCAGCATTTT. Encoded protein: CASSQELDNSNQPQHF.